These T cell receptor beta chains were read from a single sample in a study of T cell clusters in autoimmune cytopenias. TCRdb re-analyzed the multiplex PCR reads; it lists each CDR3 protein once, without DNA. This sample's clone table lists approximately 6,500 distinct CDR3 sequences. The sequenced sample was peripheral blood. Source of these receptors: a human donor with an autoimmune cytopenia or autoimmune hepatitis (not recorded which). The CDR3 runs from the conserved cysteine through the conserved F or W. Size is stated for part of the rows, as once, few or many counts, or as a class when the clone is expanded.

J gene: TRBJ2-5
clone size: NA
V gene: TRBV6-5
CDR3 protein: CASSSRTSGTTGRETQYF

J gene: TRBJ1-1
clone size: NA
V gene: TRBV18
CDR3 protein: CASSPQGTARSLAAFF

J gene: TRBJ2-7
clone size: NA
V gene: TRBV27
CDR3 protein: CASSLKVAYEQYF

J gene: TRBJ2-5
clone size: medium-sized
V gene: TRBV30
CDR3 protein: CASRASGGGGETQYF

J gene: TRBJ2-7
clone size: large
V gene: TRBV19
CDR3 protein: CASSRTSGSLNEQYF

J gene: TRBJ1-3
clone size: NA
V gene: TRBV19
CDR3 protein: CASSPGFLSSGNTIYF

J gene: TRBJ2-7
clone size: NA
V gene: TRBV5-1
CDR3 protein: CASSTTQGRYEQYF

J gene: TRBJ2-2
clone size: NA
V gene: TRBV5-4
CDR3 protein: CASSLDGRITGELFF

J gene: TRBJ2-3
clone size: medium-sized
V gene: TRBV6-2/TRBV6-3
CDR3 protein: CASSQSGTPDTQYF

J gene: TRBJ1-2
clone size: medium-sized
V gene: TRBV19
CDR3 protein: CASSIGPTGNRGYTF

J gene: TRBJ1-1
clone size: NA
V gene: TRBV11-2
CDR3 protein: CASSRGTSRPEAFF

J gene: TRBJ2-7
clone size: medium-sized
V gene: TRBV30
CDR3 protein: CAWSSGYREQYF

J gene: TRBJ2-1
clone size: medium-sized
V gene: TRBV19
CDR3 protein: CASSQGLREQFF

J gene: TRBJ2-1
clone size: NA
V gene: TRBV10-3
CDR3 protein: CAISESGRGRVPNEQFF

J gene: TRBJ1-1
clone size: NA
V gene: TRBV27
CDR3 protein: CASSLDGGTEAFF

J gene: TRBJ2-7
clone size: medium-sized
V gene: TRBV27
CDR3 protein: CASSLQGSTYEQYF

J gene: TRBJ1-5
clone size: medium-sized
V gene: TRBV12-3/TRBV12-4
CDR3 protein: CASSKGSQPQHF

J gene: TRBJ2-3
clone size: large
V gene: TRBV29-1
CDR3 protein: CSVETAGDPTDTQYF

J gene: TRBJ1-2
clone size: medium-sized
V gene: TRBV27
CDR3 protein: CASSATGSLGYTF

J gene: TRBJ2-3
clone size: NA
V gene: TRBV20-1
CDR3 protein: CSAKDRVGTDTQYF

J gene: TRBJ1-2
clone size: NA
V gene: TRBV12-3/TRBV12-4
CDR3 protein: CASSDSFPVLYGYTF

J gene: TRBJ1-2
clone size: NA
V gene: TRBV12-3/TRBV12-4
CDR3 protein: CASSWAGQGGGYTF

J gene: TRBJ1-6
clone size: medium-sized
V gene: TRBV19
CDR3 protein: CASSRWGMPLHF

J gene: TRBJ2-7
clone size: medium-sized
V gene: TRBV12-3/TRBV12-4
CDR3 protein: CASSWGFDRSYEQYF

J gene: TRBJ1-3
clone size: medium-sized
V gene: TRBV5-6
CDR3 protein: CASSFAGDYFSGNTIYF

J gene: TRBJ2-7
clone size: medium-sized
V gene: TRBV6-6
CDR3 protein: CASRERDSTYEQYF

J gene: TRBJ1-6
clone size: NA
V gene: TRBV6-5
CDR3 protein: CASSYGGTGVGSPLHF

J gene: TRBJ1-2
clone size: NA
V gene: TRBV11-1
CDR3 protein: CASSFQGRGYTF

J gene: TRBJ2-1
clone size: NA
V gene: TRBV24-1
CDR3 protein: CATSDRLDEQFF

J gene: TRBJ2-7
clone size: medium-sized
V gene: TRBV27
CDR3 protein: CASSLSGGGTYEQYF

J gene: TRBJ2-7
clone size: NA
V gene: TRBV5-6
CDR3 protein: CASSSGQGLDEQYF

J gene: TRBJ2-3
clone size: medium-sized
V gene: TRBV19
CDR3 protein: CASSIIGGGGTDTQYF

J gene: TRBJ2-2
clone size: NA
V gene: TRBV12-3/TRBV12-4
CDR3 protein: CASSLAGGGTTGELFF

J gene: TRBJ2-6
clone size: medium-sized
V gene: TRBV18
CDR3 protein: CASSPRSSGANVLTF

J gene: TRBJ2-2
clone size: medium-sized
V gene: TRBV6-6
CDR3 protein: CATITTGLAGVGELFF

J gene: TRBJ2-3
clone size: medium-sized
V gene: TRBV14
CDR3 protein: CASSQFGDRSAQYF

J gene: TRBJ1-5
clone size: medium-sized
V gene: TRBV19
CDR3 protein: CASSAGGRGNQPQHF

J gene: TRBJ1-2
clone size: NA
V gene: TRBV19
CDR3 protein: CASSISGAWYGYTF

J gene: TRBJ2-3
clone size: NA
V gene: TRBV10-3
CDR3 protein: CAISDIAGGGDTQYF

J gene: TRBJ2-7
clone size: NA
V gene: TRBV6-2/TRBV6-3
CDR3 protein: CASSSDMYEQYF

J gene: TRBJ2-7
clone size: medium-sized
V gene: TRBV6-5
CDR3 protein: CASSYSTGLSYEQYF

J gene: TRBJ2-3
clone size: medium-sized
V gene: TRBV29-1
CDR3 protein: CSVVGTSGGTDTQYF

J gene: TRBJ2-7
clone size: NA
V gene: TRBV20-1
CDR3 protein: CSAPRGDRGPFEQYF

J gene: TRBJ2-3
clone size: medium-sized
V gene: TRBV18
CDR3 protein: CASSGAFTDTQYF

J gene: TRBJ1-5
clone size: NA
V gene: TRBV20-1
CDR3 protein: CSAQGGSGQPQHF

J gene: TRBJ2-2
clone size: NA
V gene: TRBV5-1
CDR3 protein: CASSPYTSAAGELFF